This paragraph covers one T cell receptor (beta chain) sequence. Its antigen is not yet known. Base quality data are lacking; no much larger clone is found one base away. The junction shows trimming of 4 bases on V and 6 bases on J, and the gene matches do not reach 6 bases of it. The germline V gene provides CDR1 SGHRS and CDR2 YFSETQ. The CDR3 contains 13 residues, cysteine and phenylalanine counted. The sequence is cut down to CDR3 DNA, 39 bases in frame from base 1. This entry belongs to a study of blood T cells in healthy people across ages (dated by TCRdb to 2014 to 2015). General notes on the study: In model experiments, template switching captured roughly one uniquely barcoded TCR beta cDNA molecule for every two T cells. Using deep sequencing normalized with unique cDNA molecular identifiers, the study measured how TCR beta repertoire diversity changes with age. Four age groups were formed from the donors: young (average approximately 15 years), middle-aged (approximately 40), aged (about 62) and long-lived (82). To avoid experimental bias, donors of different ages were distributed randomly across sequencing lanes. The study analyzed two additional independent replicas of 1 million unique cDNA reads from the same blood draw for two donors, one aged 18 to 29 and one aged 80 or older.

Library method: 5' RACE. Sequencing used an Illumina HiSeq 2500. A second PCR of 7 to 11 cycles was run with a J-beta primer mix and a sample-barcoded 5' primer. Each TCR beta cDNA molecule received a unique molecular identifier from a template-switch 5' adaptor carrying 12 random nucleotides. Each sample yielded at least 2.5 million CDR3-containing paired-end reads. All of the RNA was converted into first-strand cDNA using the Mint cDNA synthesis kit, with a TRBC-specific oligonucleotide serving as the primer. Following uracil-DNA glycosylase treatment, all cDNA underwent a first 18-cycle PCR with the universal primers M1SS and BC2_uni_R. The source study handled its data this way. Each sample was normalized by randomly selecting 1 million high-quality reads, each carrying a distinct molecular identifier. Reads with shared molecular identifiers were discarded instead of being binned into consensus sequences. MiTCR, set to a Q25 quality threshold and the strictest error-elimination algorithm, was used for CDR3 identification, clonotype clustering and error correction. A nonparametric unseen species model with Euler transformation was used to estimate a lower bound on total TCR beta diversity. Using fastp at Q25 and MiXCR, TCRdb reprocessed the public reads and kept productive beta chains. Identical CDR3 proteins give one entry, which carries the most common genes and DNA. TCRdb's processing, not the authors' own work, is the source of the V and J calls. The sample data list some 780,000 distinct CDR3 sequences, and about 56% of these were observed just once. Around a quarter of the sample is taken by the ten largest.

Results the study describes overall, beyond this receptor: Observed TCR beta diversity per million T cells fell roughly linearly with age, and a significant reduction was already apparent by age roughly 41. Compared with the aged group, the long-lived group had more naive CD4+ T cells, fewer expanded clones and increased TCR diversity, suggesting age selection. Estimates of total diversity from one million sequenced T cells were regarded as lower bounds and underestimates. The percentage of naive T cells measured by flow cytometry correlated strongly with observed TCR beta diversity. Because the CMV infection status of the donors was unknown, age-related changes in expanded clonotypes may potentially have been confounded. Because profiling used bulk unsorted PBMCs, naive and antigen-experienced compartments could not be compared conclusively.

Systemically healthy Caucasian individuals from Russia, some 40 in total and aged about 6 to 95 years, were included as donors. Each donor gave around 9.5 milliliters of peripheral blood, collected into EDTA-treated Vacutainer tubes. PBMCs were isolated by Ficoll-Paque density-gradient centrifugation, with at least 7 million obtained per sample. Total RNA was extracted from PBMCs with Trizol reagent, with at least 5.5 micrograms obtained per sample. Naive CD45RAhigh/CD27high T cell percentages were measured by flow cytometry on a PBMC aliquot from every donor. The sequenced sample consisted of blood. The chain was built from TRBV5-1 and TRBJ1-2, with 7 junctional bases fitting TRBD1. This TCR derives from a man in his forties in good health. The CDR3 reads as follows: CASSGDRGNGYTF. In nucleotides, the sequence is TGCGCCAGCAGCGGGGACAGAGGGAATGGCTACACCTTC.